The T cell receptor (beta chain) under discussion was sequenced for a study of blood T cell repertoires in COVID-19. Study background: The cDNA or gDNA used as material had been derived from T cells, B-cell-depleted T cells, or PBMCs.

TCRdb keeps only in-frame clones here, not all; method: immunoSEQ multiplex PCR. The sample lists roughly 100,000 clones; 70% to 90% were seen once. Looked up from germline, CDR1 is SGHVS and CDR2 is FQNEAQ. Trimming shortened V by 1 base and J by 3 bases, and 19 bases separated the two germline ends. The CDR3 has 19 amino acids. The clonotype comes from a man between 50 and 59 years old with active or convalescent COVID-19. The chain links TRBV7-8 to TRBJ2-6; D perhaps matches TRBD1 (7 bases). Sequenced sample: peripheral blood. The CDR3, as DNA: TGTGCCAGCAGCTTAGGCCGACAGGGAGGTCTGGTTGGGGCCAACGTCCTGACTTTC. It encodes CASSLGRQGGLVGANVLTF.